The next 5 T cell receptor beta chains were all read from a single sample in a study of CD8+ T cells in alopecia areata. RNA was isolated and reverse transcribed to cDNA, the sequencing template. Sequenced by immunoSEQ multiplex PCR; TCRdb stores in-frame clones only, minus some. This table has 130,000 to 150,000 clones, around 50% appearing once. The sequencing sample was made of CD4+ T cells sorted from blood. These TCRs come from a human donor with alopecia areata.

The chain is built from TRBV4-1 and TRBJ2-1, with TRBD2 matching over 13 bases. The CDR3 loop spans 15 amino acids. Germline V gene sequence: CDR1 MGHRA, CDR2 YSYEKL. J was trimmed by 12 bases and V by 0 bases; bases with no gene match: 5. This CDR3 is CASSQDSGTSGTQFF. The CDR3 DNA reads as TGCGCCAGCAGCCAAGATAGTGGGACTAGCGGGACGCAGTTCTTC.

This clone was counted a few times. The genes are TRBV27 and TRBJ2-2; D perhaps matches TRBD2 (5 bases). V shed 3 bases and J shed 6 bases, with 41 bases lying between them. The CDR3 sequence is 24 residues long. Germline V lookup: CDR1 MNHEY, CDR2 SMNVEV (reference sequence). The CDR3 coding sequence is TGTGCCAGCAGTTTTTCGGGAACCTCTCTTGTGGTTGGATTGTCAATGGTTTTATCCGGGGAGCTGTTTTTT. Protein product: CASSFSGTSLVVGLSMVLSGELFF.

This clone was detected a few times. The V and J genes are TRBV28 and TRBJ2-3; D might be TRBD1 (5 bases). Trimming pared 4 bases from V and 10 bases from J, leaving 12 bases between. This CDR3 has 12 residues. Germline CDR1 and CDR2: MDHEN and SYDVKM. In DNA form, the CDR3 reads TGTGCCAGCAGTTCCGTCGTAGGGGCGCAGTATTTT. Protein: CASSSVVGAQYF.

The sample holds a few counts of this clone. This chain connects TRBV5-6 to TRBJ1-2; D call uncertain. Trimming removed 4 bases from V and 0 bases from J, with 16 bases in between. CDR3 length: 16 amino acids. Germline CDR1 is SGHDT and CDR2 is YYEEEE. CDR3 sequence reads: CASSLFREQANYGYTF. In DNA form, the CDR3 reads TGTGCCAGCAGCCTTTTCCGGGAACAAGCTAACTATGGCTACACCTTC.

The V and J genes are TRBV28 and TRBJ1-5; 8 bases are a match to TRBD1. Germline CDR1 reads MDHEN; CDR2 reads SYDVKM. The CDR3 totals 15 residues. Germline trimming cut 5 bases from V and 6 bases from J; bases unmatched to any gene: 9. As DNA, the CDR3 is TGTGCCAGCAGTCTCACGGACAGGGAAGGTCAGCCCCAGCATTTT. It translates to CASSLTDREGQPQHF.